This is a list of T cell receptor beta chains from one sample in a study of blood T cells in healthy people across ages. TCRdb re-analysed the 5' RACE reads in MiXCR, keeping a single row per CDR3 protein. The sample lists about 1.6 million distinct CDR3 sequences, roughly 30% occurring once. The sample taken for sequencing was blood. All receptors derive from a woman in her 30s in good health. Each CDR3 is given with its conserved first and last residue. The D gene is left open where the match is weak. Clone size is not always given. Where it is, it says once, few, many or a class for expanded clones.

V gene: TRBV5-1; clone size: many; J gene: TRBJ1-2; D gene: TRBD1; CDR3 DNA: TGCGCCAGCAGCCCACCGGGACAGGACTATGGCTACACCTTC; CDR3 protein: CASSPPGQDYGYTF
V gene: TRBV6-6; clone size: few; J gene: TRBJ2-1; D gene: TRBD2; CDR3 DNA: TGTGCCAGCAGTTACGCGGGGGGGGCTAGCGGCAATGAGCAGTTCTTC; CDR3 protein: CASSYAGGASGNEQFF
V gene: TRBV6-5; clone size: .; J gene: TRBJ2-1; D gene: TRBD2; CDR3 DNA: TGTGCCAGCAGTTCGACTAGCGGGAGGGGGTCCTACAATGAGCAGTTCTTC; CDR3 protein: CASSSTSGRGSYNEQFF
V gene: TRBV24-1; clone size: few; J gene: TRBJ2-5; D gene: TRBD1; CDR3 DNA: TGTGCCACCAGTGAGGGTGGGACAGCGCTTAGGGAGACCCAGTACTTC; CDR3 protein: CATSEGGTALRETQYF
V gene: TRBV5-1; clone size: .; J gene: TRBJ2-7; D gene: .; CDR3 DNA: TGCGCCAGCAGCTGGACGGACGGGACAACCTACGAGCAGTACTTC; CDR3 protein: CASSWTDGTTYEQYF
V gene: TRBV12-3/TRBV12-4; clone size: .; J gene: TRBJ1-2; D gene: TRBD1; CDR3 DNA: TGTGCCAGCAGTGATTACAGGGGCGGTGGCTACACCTTC; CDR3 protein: CASSDYRGGGYTF
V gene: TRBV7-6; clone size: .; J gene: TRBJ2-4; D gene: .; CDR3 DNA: TGTGCCAGCAGCTTAAACTACCTACGTTTGCAGTACTTC; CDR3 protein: CASSLNYLRLQYF
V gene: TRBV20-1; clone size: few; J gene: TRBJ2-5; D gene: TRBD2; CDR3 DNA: TGCAGTGCTATAGCGGGGGATAACAAAGAGACCCAGTACTTC; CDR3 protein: CSAIAGDNKETQYF
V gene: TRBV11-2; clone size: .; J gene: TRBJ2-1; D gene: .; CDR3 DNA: TGTGCCAGCAGCTCACAATCGGCGGATGGGAATGAGCAGTTCTTC; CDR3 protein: CASSSQSADGNEQFF
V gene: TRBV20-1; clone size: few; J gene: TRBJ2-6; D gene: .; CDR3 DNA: TGCAGTGCCCCGCTGCAGGGAACAGGGGCCAACGTCCTGACTTTC; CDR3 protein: CSAPLQGTGANVLTF
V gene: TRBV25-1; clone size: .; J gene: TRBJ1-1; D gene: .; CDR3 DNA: TGTGCCAGCAGTGAAAGCGGGAGTAGATTCGCTGAAGCTTTCTTT; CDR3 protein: CASSESGSRFAEAFF
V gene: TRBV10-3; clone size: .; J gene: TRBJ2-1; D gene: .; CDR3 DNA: TGTGCCATCAGTTGGGACATCTACAATGAGCAGTTCTTC; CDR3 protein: CAISWDIYNEQFF
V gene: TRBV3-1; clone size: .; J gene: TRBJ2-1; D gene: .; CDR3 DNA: TGTGCCAGCAGCCACCTCAACAATGAGCAGTTCTTC; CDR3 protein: CASSHLNNEQFF
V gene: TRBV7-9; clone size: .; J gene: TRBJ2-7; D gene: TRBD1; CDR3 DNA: TGTGCCAGCAGCGTAGACCAGGGGGCGTCAGGCTACGAGCAGTACTTC; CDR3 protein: CASSVDQGASGYEQYF
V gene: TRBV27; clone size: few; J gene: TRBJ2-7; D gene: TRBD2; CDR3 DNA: TGTGCCAGCAGCCCTAGAGGTAGCGGGGGTACCTACGAGCAGTACTTC; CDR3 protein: CASSPRGSGGTYEQYF
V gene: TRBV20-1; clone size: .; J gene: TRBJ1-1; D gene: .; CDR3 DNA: TGCAGTACTAGACTAACAGGGAGAGAAGCTTTCTTT; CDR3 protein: CSTRLTGREAFF
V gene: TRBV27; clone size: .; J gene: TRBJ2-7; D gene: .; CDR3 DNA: TGTGCCAGCAGAGGCCCCGGCTACGAGCAGTACTTC; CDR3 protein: CASRGPGYEQYF
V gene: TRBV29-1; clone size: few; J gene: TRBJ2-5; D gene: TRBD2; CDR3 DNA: TGCAGCGTTGAAGAAGCGGGGGCCTGGCAAGAGACCCAGTACTTC; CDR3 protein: CSVEEAGAWQETQYF
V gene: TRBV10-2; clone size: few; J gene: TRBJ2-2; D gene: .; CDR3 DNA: TGCGCCAGCGCTCCTCACGGGACGGGGAGCACCGGGGAGCTGTTTTTT; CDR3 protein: CASAPHGTGSTGELFF
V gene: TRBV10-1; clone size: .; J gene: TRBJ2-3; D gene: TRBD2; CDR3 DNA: TGCGCCAGCAGTGAATCGAGCGGGACCACGGATACGCAGTATTTT; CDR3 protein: CASSESSGTTDTQYF
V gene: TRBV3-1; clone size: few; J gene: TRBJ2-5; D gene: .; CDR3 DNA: TGTGCCAGCAGCCCCTCACGGACCAAGGGAGAGACCCAGTACTTC; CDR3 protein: CASSPSRTKGETQYF
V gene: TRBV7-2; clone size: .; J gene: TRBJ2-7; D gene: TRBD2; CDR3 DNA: TGTGCCAGCCTAGGGACTAGCGGGGCAAGCTCCTACGAGCAGTACTTC; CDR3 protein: CASLGTSGASSYEQYF
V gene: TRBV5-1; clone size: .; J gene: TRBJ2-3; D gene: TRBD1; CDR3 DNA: TGCGCCAGCAGCTGGGACAGGGGGGGAGATACGCAGTATTTT; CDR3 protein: CASSWDRGGDTQYF
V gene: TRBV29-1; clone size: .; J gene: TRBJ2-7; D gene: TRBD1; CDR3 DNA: TGCAGCGTTAAGGGAGGTGGACAGGGTTCCTACGAGCAGTACTTC; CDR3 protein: CSVKGGGQGSYEQYF
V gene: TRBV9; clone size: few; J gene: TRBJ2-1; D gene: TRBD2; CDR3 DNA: TGTGTCAGCAGCGTAGCTCCCCTAGCGGGCTATGAGCAGTTCTTC; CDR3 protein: CVSSVAPLAGYEQFF
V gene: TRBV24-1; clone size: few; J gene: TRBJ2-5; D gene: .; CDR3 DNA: TGTGCCACCAGTGCCCGAGATCAAGAGACCCAGTACTTC; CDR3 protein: CATSARDQETQYF
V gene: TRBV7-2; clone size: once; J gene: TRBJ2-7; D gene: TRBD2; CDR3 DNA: TGTGCCAGCAGCTTAGGGAGCGGGGGCAGTTTTTGGAACGAGCAGTACTTC; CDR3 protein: CASSLGSGGSFWNEQYF
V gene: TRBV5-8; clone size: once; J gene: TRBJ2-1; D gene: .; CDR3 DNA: TGTGCCAGCCCAAGCCAACAGGGATCGGCCTACAATGAGCAGTTCTTC; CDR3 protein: CASPSQQGSAYNEQFF
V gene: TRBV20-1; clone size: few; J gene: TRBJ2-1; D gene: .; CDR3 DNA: TGCAGTGCTAGCCGAATGGGGAGCTCCTACAATGAGCAGTTCTTC; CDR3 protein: CSASRMGSSYNEQFF
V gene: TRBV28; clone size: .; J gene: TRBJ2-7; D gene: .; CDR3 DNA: TGTGCCAGCAGCACCGGGACGGGGGCTAACTCCTACGAGCAGTACTTC; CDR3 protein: CASSTGTGANSYEQYF
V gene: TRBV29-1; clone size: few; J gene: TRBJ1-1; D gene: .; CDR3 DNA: TGCAGCGTTGAACCTACACAGGTTCGGAACACTGAAGCTTTCTTT; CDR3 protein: CSVEPTQVRNTEAFF
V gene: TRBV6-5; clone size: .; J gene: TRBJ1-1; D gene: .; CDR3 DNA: TGTGCCAGCAGGAGGGAGTTGGGGACTGAAGCTTTCTTT; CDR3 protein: CASRRELGTEAFF
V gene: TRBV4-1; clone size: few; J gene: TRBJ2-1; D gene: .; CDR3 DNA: TGCGCCAGCAGCCGGGGCAGGGGCTTCTACAATGAGCAGTTCTTC; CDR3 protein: CASSRGRGFYNEQFF
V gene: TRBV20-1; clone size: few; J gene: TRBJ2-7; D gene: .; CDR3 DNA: TGCAGTGCTCCCTACAGGGCCCTCCCTGGCTACGAGCAGTACTTC; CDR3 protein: CSAPYRALPGYEQYF
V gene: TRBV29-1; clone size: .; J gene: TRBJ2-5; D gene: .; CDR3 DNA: TGCAGCGTTGAAGATGGGCACCTTCACTTCTACGTGCAGTACTTC; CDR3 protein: CSVEDGHLHFYVQYF
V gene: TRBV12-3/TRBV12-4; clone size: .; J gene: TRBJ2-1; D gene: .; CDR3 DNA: TGTGCCAGCAGCCGCGACTTAGGAGGCGCCTGGGATGAGCAGTTCTTC; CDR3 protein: CASSRDLGGAWDEQFF
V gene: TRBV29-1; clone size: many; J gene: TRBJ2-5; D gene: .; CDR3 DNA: TGCAGCGAGGAGGACAGCTCACAAGAGACCCAGTACTTC; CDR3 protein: CSEEDSSQETQYF